This TCR beta chain derives from a study of response to subunit inactivated influenza vaccine. MiXCR, applied by TCRdb to the RT-PCR reads, yields one record per CDR3 protein. In the table there are about 540,000 distinct CDR3 sequences, around 21% of which are singletons. The CDR3 has 16 amino acids. V was cut by 3 bases and J by 1 base, with 15 bases left in between. This clonotype has just a few counts. The same sample was also used in a study of T cells expressing NK-cell markers. That paper notes: TCR beta cDNA was made by 5'RACE template switching with UMIs. These clonotypes, the leaders elsewhere, also led the CD3+CD56-NKG2C+ fraction in four donors.

Sequencing used CD4+ T cells sorted from PBMCs, obtained 11 to 12 days after vaccination. This TCR was recovered from a man between 45 and 60 years old who received an inactivated influenza vaccine. The chain recombines TRBV12-3 or TRBV12-4 with TRBJ1-1; tentatively, D is TRBD1 (6 bases). The CDR3 DNA reads TGTGCCAGCAGTTTCGGGGGCCGGAGTGCGAACACTGAAGCTTTCTTT. The encoded protein is CASSFGGRSANTEAFF.